The sequence of this T cell receptor (beta chain) was determined in a study of molecular identifiers for immune sequencing clone quantification. The junction had 18 bases not matched to a gene; V was cut back by 8 bases and J by 9 bases. The CDR3 is 16 amino acids. Germline V gene data show CDR1 as SEHNR and CDR2 as FQNEAQ (reference sequence). TCRdb reprocessed the PCR reads with MiXCR, giving one entry per CDR3 protein. Among about 640,000 distinct CDR3 sequences listed, 20% were seen once. This clonotype was detected a few times. The chain has TRBV7-9 and TRBJ2-1; TRBD2 matches at 8 bases. This TCR derives from a human donor in good health. Some libraries in this study had Jurkat cell RNA spiked in. The source material was naive CD8+ T cells from blood, with Jurkat cell RNA spiked in. Subset noted: FACS-sorted CD8+CD4-CCR7+CD45RA+ naive T cells. CDR3 DNA: TGTGCCAGCCTGAACGGGGGGGCGGGAGAAGATGGTGAGCAGTTCTTC. This encodes CASLNGGAGEDGEQFF.